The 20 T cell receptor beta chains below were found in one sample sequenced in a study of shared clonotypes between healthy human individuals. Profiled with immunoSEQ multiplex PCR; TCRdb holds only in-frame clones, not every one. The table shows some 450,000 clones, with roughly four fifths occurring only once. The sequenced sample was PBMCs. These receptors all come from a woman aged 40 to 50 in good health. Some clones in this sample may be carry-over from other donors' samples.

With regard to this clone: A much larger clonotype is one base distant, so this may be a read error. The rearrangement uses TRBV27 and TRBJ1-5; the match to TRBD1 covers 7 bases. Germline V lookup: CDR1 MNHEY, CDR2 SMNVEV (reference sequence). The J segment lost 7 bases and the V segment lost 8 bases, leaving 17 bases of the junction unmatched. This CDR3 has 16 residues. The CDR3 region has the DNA TGTGCCAGCGGTCCCCGCGACAGGGTATTTTCGCAGCCCCAGCATTTT. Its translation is CASGPRDRVFSQPQHF.

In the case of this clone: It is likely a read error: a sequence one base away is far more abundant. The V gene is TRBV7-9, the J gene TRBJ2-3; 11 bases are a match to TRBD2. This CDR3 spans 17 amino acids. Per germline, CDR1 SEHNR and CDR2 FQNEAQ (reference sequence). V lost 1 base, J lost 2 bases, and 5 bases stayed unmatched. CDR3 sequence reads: CASSLVLAGATTDTQYF. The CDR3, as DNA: TGTGCCAGCAGCTTAGTACTAGCGGGAGCTACCACAGATACGCAGTATTTT.

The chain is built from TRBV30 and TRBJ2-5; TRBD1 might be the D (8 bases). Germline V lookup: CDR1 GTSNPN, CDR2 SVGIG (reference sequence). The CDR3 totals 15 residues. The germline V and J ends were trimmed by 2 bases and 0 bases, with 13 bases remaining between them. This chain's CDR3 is CAWSNRGGYQETQYF. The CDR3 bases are TGTGCCTGGAGTAACAGGGGGGGGTACCAAGAGACCCAGTACTTC.

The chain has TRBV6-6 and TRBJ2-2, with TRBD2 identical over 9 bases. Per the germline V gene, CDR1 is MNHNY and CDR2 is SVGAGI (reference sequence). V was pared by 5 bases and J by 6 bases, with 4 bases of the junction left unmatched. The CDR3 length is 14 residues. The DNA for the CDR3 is TGTGCCAGCAGTCAGAGGACTAGCGCCGGGGAGCTGTTTTTT. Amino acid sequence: CASSQRTSAGELFF.

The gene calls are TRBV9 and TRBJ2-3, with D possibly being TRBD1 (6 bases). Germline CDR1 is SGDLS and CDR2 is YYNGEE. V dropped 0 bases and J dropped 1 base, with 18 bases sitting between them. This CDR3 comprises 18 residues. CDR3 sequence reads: CASSVAYHMGARTDTQYF. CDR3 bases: TGTGCCAGCAGCGTAGCTTATCATATGGGGGCCCGCACAGATACGCAGTATTTT.

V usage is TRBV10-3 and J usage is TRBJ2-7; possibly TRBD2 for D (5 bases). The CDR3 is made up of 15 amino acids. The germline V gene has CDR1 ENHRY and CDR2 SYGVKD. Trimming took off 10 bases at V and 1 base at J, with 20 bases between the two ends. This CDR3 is CASSVSTDSSYEQYF. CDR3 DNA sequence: TGTGCCAGCAGCGTCTCTACGGACTCATCCTACGAGCAGTACTTC.

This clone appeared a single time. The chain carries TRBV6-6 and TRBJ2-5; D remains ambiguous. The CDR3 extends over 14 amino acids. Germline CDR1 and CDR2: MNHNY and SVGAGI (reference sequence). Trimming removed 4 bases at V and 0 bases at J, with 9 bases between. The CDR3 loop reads CASSLDVYQETQYF. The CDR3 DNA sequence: TGTGCCAGCAGTTTGGACGTGTACCAAGAGACCCAGTACTTC.

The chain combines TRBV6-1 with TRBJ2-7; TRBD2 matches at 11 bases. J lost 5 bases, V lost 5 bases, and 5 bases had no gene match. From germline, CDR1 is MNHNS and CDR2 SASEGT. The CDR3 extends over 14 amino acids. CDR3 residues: CASSIAGGPHEQYF. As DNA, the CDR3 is TGTGCCAGCAGTATAGCGGGAGGGCCCCACGAGCAGTACTTC.

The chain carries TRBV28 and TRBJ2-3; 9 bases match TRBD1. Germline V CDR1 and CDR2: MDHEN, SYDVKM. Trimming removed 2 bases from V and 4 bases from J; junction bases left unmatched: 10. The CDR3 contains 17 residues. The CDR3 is CASSLTEGQGGADTQYF. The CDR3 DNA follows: TGTGCCAGCAGTTTAACAGAGGGACAGGGCGGCGCAGATACGCAGTATTTT.

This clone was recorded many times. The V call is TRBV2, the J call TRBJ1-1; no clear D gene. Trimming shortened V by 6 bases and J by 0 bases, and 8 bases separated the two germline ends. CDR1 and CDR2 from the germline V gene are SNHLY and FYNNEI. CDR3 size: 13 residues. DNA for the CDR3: TGTGCCAGCAGCTGGACGGTGAACACTGAAGCTTTCTTT. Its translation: CASSWTVNTEAFF. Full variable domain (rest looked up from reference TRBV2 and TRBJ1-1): EPEVTQTPSHQVTQMGQEVILRCVPISNHLYFYWYRQILGQKVEFLVSFYNNEISEKSEIFDDQFSVERPDGSNFTLKIRSTKLEDSAMYFCASSWTVNTEAFFGQGTRLTVV.

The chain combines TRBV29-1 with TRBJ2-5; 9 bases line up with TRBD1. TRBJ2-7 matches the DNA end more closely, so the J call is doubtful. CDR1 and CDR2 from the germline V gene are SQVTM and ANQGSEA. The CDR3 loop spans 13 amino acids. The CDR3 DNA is TGCAGCGTTGGGCCGACAGGGGGCTACGAGCAGTACTTC. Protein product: CSVGPTGGYEQYF.

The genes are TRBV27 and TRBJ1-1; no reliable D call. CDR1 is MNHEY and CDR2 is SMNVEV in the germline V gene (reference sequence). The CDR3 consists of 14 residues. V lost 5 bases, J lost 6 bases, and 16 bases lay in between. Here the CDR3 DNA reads TGTGCCAGCAGTAGGCAGGCCGGACTTTCTGAAGCTTTCTTT. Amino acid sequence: CASSRQAGLSEAFF.

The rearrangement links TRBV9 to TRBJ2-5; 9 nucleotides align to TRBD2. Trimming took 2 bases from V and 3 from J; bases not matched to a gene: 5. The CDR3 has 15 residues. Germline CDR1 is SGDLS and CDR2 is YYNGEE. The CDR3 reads CASSVASGKEETQYF. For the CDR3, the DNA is TGTGCCAGCAGCGTGGCTAGCGGGAAAGAAGAGACCCAGTACTTC.

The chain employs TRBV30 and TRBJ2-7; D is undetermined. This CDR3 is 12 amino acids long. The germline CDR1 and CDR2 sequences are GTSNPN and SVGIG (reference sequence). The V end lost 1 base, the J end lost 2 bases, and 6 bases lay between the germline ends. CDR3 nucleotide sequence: TGTGCCTGGAGTGAGAAGCCCTACGAGCAGTACTTC. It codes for CAWSEKPYEQYF.

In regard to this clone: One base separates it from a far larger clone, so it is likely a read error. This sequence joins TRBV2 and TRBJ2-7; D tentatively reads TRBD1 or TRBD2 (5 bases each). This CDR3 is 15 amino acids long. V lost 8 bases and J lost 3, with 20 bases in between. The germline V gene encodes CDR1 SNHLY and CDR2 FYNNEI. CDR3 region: CASRRGPQAHYEQYF. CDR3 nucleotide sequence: TGTGCCAGCCGCCGAGGGCCACAGGCCCACTACGAGCAGTACTTC.

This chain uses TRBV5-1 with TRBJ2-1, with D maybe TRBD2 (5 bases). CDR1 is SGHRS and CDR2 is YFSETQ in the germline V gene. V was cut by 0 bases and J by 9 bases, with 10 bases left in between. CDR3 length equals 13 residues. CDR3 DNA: TGCGCCAGCAGCTTGGTTCCCAGCGGTGAGCAGTTCTTC. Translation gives CASSLVPSGEQFF.

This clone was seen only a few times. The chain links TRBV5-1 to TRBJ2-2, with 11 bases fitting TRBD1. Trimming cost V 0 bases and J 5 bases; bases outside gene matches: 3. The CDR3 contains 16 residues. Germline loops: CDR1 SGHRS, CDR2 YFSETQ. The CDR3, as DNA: TGCGCCAGCAGCTTGGAAGGGACAGGGGGTACCGGGGAGCTGTTTTTT. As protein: CASSLEGTGGTGELFF.

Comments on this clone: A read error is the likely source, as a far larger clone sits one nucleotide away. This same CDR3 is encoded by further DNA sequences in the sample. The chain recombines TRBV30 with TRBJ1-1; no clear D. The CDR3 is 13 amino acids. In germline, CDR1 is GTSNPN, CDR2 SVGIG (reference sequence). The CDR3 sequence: CAWILRRSTEAFF. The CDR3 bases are TGCGCCTGGATATTGCGGCGGAGCACTGAAGCTTTCTTT. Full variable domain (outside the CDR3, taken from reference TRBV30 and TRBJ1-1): SQTIHQWPATLVQPVGSPLSLECTVEGTSNPNLYWYRQAAGRGLQLLFYSVGIGQISSEVPQNLSASRPQDRQFILSSKKLLLSDSGFYLCAWILRRSTEAFFGQGTRLTVV.

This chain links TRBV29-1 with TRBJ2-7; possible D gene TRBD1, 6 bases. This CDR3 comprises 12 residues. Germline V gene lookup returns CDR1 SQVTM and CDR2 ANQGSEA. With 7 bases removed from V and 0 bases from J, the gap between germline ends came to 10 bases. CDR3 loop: CSAQDSSYEQYF. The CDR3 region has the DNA TGCAGCGCTCAGGACAGCTCCTACGAGCAGTACTTC.

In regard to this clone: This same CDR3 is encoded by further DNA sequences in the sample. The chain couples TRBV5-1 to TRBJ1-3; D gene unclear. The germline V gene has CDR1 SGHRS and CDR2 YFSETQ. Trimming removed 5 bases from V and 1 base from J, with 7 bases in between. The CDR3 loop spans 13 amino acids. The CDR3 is CASSSGSGNTIYF. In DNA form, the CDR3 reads TGCGCCAGCAGTAGTGGATCTGGAAACACCATATATTTT.